This T cell receptor beta chain was documented in a study of blood T cell repertoires in COVID-19. V was clipped by 0 bases and J by 7 bases, with 13 bases between them. Germline assignment: CDR1 MNHEY and CDR2 SVGAGI. CDR3 length: 16 amino acids. Method: immunoSEQ multiplex PCR; TCRdb's copy keeps in-frame clones and lacks some. The table has approximately 100,000 clones, roughly four fifths seen once. The clonotype was recovered from a human donor in a cohort sampled during active COVID-19. The sample comprised peripheral blood. The V gene is TRBV6-5, the J gene TRBJ1-6, with TRBD1 as a possible D gene (6 bases). The DNA for the CDR3 is TGTGCCAGCAGTTACTCCGGCAGGGGTGTGAATTCACCCCTCCACTTT. It specifies CASSYSGRGVNSPLHF.